One sample yielded the 22 T cell receptor beta chains listed below, sequenced in a study of T-cell reconstitution after alpha-beta-depleted transplantation in children. Using unique molecular identifiers, the investigators prepared the TCRbeta library. TCRdb processed the PCR reads anew with MiXCR; each CDR3 protein has one entry. The sample has 200,000 to 250,000 distinct CDR3 sequences, more than 20% seen once. Sequencing was performed on PBMCs, mostly from graft donor cells, taken 360 days after TCRalphabeta/CD19-depleted stem cell transplant. These TCRs come from a female patient between 2 and 15 years old who had a stem cell transplant for congenital amegakaryocytic thrombocytopenia, so the T cells may come from the graft donor.

This clonotype was found a few times. The chain couples TRBV5-1 to TRBJ2-2; D may be TRBD1 or TRBD2 (5 bases each). V was trimmed by 4 bases and J by 7 bases, leaving 14 bases between them. The germline V gene encodes CDR1 SGHRS and CDR2 YFSETQ. The CDR3 loop spans 14 amino acids. CDR3 nucleotide sequence: TGCGCCAGCAGCGGGGTTCGGGGCATCGGGGAGCTGTTTTTT. This encodes CASSGVRGIGELFF.

As to this clonotype: The junction and the germline gene differ at one end; a read error may be behind it. The chain has TRBV6-1 and TRBJ2-2; no clear D gene. This CDR3 region has 17 residues. Germline V lookup: CDR1 MNHNS, CDR2 SASEGT. The CDR3 coding sequence is TGTGCCATCAGTGAAGCAAAGGTCGGCCCCGGAACCGGGGAGCTGTTTTTT. Translating gives CAISEAKVGPGTGELFF.

This clonotype turned up a few times. CDR3 sequence: CASREKMRYYGYTF. In DNA form, the CDR3 reads TGTGCCAGCAGAGAAAAAATGAGGTATTATGGCTACACCTTC. The gene calls are TRBV28 and TRBJ1-2; D uncertain. This CDR3 is 14 amino acids long. Germline V gene data show CDR1 as MDHEN and CDR2 as SYDVKM. Trimming stripped 6 bases from V and 5 bases from J, with 16 bases between.

The V gene is TRBV20-1, the J gene TRBJ2-1; 8 bases are shared with TRBD2. CDR3 length: 15 residues. Trimming at V came to 1 base and at J to 8 bases, leaving 10 bases not matched to a gene. Per the germline V gene, CDR1 is DFQATT and CDR2 is SNEGSKA (reference sequence). The CDR3: CSARGTSRRADEQFF. The CDR3, as DNA: TGCAGTGCTAGAGGGACTAGCCGGCGGGCCGATGAGCAGTTCTTC.

This clonotype was detected a few times. The rearrangement uses TRBV5-1 and TRBJ2-7; 8 bases are a match to TRBD2. V lost 2 bases and J lost 3; bases outside the gene matches: 7. The CDR3 is 15 amino acids. CDR1 and CDR2 from the germline V gene are SGHRS and YFSETQ. As DNA, the CDR3 is TGCGCCAGCAGCTTCTTGGCGGGGGGCGACTACGAGCAGTACTTC. It is translated as CASSFLAGGDYEQYF.

This sequence joins TRBV14 and TRBJ2-1, with 12 bases aligning to TRBD2. CDR3 length equals 20 residues. Germline CDR1 and CDR2: SGHDN and FVKESK. V trimming: 1 base; J trimming: 4 bases; junction bases outside the gene matches: 14. The CDR3 region has the DNA TGTGCCAGCAGCCAAGTAGGTGCGAAAACTAGCGGGAGGTTTTACAATGAGCAGTTCTTC. This encodes CASSQVGAKTSGRFYNEQFF.

The chain recombines TRBV4-3 with TRBJ1-1, with a possible D match to TRBD1 (5 bases). The CDR3 has 13 residues. V was trimmed by 2 bases and J by 10 bases, leaving 14 bases between them. The germline V gene encodes CDR1 LGHNA and CDR2 YSLEER. CDR3 nucleotide sequence: TGCGCCAGCAGCCAACCAGGGTCGGAGATAGCTTTCTTT. This codes for CASSQPGSEIAFF.

The rearrangement links TRBV20-1 to TRBJ2-2, with D perhaps given as TRBD1 or TRBD2 (7 bases each). CDR1 is DFQATT and CDR2 is SNEGSKA in the germline V gene (reference sequence). The V end was cut by 4 bases, the J end by 4 bases, with 13 bases between. The CDR3 runs 14 residues. CDR3: CSATDREGTGELFF. DNA for the CDR3: TGCAGTGCTACAGACAGGGAGGGCACCGGGGAGCTGTTTTTT.

This clonotype has more than one count but fewer than ten. In DNA form, the CDR3 reads TGCGCCAGCAGCCAAGGCCCACAGGGGGCGATCTACGAGCAGTACTTC. Its translation is CASSQGPQGAIYEQYF. The rearrangement uses TRBV4-3 and TRBJ2-7, with 9 bases matching TRBD1. This CDR3 is built from 16 residues. J gave up 3 bases and V 1 base, and 7 bases lay outside the gene matches. Germline V gives CDR1 LGHNA, CDR2 YSLEER.

The sample holds many counts of this clonotype. The gene calls are TRBV28 and TRBJ2-5; D gene uncertain. Germline loops: CDR1 MDHEN, CDR2 SYDVKM. The CDR3 loop spans 12 amino acids. V gave up 4 bases and J gave up 5 bases, with 8 bases separating them. CDR3 in DNA: TGTGCCAGCAGTTACCCCCTGGAGACCCAGTACTTC. Amino acids: CASSYPLETQYF.

This clonotype was seen a few times. This chain connects TRBV5-1 to TRBJ2-5; possible D gene TRBD1, 7 bases. There are 14 residues in the CDR3. Germline CDR1 is SGHRS and CDR2 is YFSETQ. V lost 4 bases to trimming and J lost 2 bases, with 12 bases between them. The CDR3 DNA follows: TGCGCCAGCAGCGGGGAGGACAGGCAAGAGACCCAGTACTTC. Its protein product is CASSGEDRQETQYF.

This clonotype was seen many times. The CDR3 nucleotides are TGTGCCAGCAGCTTAATGGGTGGAGCGAATGAGCAGTTCTTC. Its protein product is CASSLMGGANEQFF. The chain carries TRBV7-3 and TRBJ2-1; D remains unclear. The CDR3 consists of 14 residues. Trimming stripped 1 base from V and 7 bases from J, with 11 bases between. Germline-derived CDR1 and CDR2 are SGHTA and FQGTGA.

This clonotype came up many times. V usage is TRBV5-3 and J usage is TRBJ2-2, with D uncertain. TRBV5-3 is flagged as an ORF with uncertain function. CDR3 size: 14 residues. V was cut by 1 base and J by 4 bases, with 8 bases left in between. The CDR3, as DNA: TGTGCCAGAAGCTTGAAGAGCTTCACCGGGGAGCTGTTTTTT. Its protein is CARSLKSFTGELFF.

The V call is TRBV12-3 or TRBV12-4, the J call TRBJ1-2; 8 positions match TRBD1. This CDR3 has 13 amino acids. V shed 3 bases, J shed 8 bases, and the junction held 5 bases outside the gene matches. CDR3 loop: CASSFLTGVGYTF. CDR3 bases: TGTGCCAGCAGTTTCCTGACAGGGGTCGGCTACACCTTC.

This clonotype came up many times. The rearrangement uses TRBV5-1 and TRBJ2-1; 13 positions match TRBD2. J was trimmed by 8 bases and V by 5 bases; bases with no gene match: 4. Germline CDR1 reads SGHRS; CDR2 reads YFSETQ. CDR3 size: 14 residues. This chain's CDR3 is CASSGLAGDYEQFF. DNA of the CDR3: TGCGCCAGCAGTGGACTAGCGGGAGACTATGAGCAGTTCTTC.

The chain joins TRBV12-3 or TRBV12-4 to TRBJ2-7, with D tentatively TRBD2 (6 bases). CDR3 length: 16 amino acids. The germline V and J ends were trimmed by 5 bases and 1 base, with 18 bases remaining between them. This CDR3 is CASSPPPQEGSYEQYF. The CDR3 coding sequence is TGTGCCAGCAGTCCCCCCCCCCAGGAGGGATCCTACGAGCAGTACTTC.

This chain connects TRBV6-2 or TRBV6-3 to TRBJ2-7, with 9 bases that match TRBD2. The germline CDR1 and CDR2 sequences are MNHEY and SVGEGT. The CDR3 sequence is 14 residues long. V dropped 6 bases and J dropped 2; count of bases not matched to a gene: 5. In DNA, the CDR3 is TGTGCCAGCAGGTCGCTAGCGGGGACCTACGAGCAGTACTTC. This gives the protein CASRSLAGTYEQYF.

This clonotype was counted many times. The V call is TRBV12-3 or TRBV12-4, the J call TRBJ2-7; D call uncertain. The CDR3 is made up of 13 amino acids. Trimming removed 1 base from V and 2 bases from J, with 6 bases in between. The CDR3 sequence is CASSLVQTYEQYF. DNA for the CDR3: TGTGCCAGCAGTTTAGTACAGACCTACGAGCAGTACTTC.

V usage is TRBV5-1 and J usage is TRBJ2-1; 10 positions match TRBD2. V gave up 4 bases and J gave up 1 base; unmatched junction bases: 5. The CDR3 spans 16 residues. Germline V gene sequence: CDR1 SGHRS, CDR2 YFSETQ. The CDR3 sequence is CASSAGLAPSYNEQFF. In DNA form, the CDR3 reads TGCGCCAGCAGCGCGGGACTAGCGCCTTCCTACAATGAGCAGTTCTTC.

This chain joins TRBV4-1 and TRBJ2-3; a weak D match, TRBD1 (7 bases). From germline, CDR1 is MGHRA and CDR2 YSYEKL. The length of the CDR3 is 16 residues. Between the trimmed V and J ends, which lost 1 base and 3 bases, there was a span of 14 bases. This CDR3 reads CASSQVPGGTTDTQYF. The CDR3 region has the DNA TGCGCCAGCAGCCAAGTTCCAGGGGGGACTACAGATACGCAGTATTTT.

This clonotype has just a few counts. V and J are TRBV5-1 and TRBJ2-7; no clear D. The V and J ends lost 0 bases and 1 base respectively, with 11 bases between them. CDR1 and CDR2 from the germline V gene are SGHRS and YFSETQ. The CDR3 contains 15 residues. CDR3 nucleotides: TGCGCCAGCAGCTTGGCCCCGGCCAGGTCCTACGAGCAGTACTTC. Its protein is CASSLAPARSYEQYF.

This clonotype turned up a few times. The J gene is TRBJ1-2, the V gene TRBV4-1; D is ambiguous. The CDR3 loop spans 14 amino acids. V lost 0 bases and J lost 9, with 14 bases in between. Per germline, CDR1 MGHRA and CDR2 YSYEKL. The CDR3 here is CASSQDGSALSYTF. The CDR3 region has the DNA TGCGCCAGCAGCCAAGATGGGTCCGCTCTGAGCTACACCTTC.